The 25 T cell receptor beta chains given below trace back to one sample, sequenced in a study of T cells in Graves' hyperthyroidism and ophthalmopathy. RNA transcripts gave rise to amplified TCR beta CDR3 regions. HTBI primers drove first-round RT-PCR of the TCR CDR3. TCRdb reanalysed the multiplex PCR reads using MiXCR and keeps one entry per CDR3 protein. In the table there are about 540,000 distinct CDR3 sequences, about half of which are singletons. Material: peripheral blood or thyroid tissue (not recorded which). These receptors were collected from a woman under 30 with Graves' hyperthyroidism.

This chain links TRBV7-9 with TRBJ2-7; TRBD2 matches at 10 bases. The germline V gene encodes CDR1 SEHNR and CDR2 FQNEAQ (reference sequence). CDR3 size: 17 residues. Trimming removed 5 bases from V and 1 base from J; junction bases left unmatched: 11. The CDR3 loop reads CASSHVTTSGASYEQYF. CDR3 coding DNA: TGTGCCAGCAGCCACGTCACCACTAGCGGGGCTTCCTACGAGCAGTACTTC.

The sample holds a few counts of this clonotype. The chain links TRBV20-1 to TRBJ2-7, with 10 bases identical to TRBD2. The V gene end was trimmed by 3 bases and the J gene end by 4 bases; junction bases not matched to a gene: 9. CDR1 is DFQATT and CDR2 is SNEGSKA in the germline V gene (reference sequence). This CDR3 comprises 15 residues. The CDR3: CSASRVAGGIYEQYF. The CDR3, as DNA: TGCAGTGCTAGTCGAGTAGCGGGAGGTATTTACGAGCAGTACTTC.

This clonotype came up a few times. The chain uses TRBV7-2 and TRBJ1-4, with a tentative D call TRBD1 (5 bases). This CDR3 region has 13 residues. V lost 3 bases to trimming and J lost 8 bases, with 10 bases between them. Germline V gene sequence: CDR1 SGHTA, CDR2 FQGNSA. Here the CDR3 reads CASSLGHREKLFF. CDR3 DNA: TGTGCCAGCAGCTTGGGGCATAGGGAAAAACTGTTTTTT.

The gene calls are TRBV6-4 and TRBJ2-7, with TRBD2 matching over 10 bases. V shed 1 base and J 4 bases; nucleotides not matched to a gene: 10. The CDR3 runs to 17 residues. Germline V gives CDR1 MRHNA, CDR2 SNTAGT. In nucleotides, the CDR3 is TGTGCCAGCAGTGACTTGGCTCTAGCGGGAGTGTCATACGAGCAGTACTTC. It translates to CASSDLALAGVSYEQYF.

This clonotype was found a few times. The V call is TRBV19, the J call TRBJ1-5; D is uncertain. This CDR3 has 14 residues. CDR1 and CDR2 (germline): LNHDA, SQIVND (reference sequence). V was clipped by 4 bases and J by 0 bases, with 7 bases between them. The CDR3 bases are TGTGCCAGTAGTAAATCCCATAGCAATCAGCCCCAGCATTTT. It yields the protein CASSKSHSNQPQHF.

This clonotype was seen a handful of times. The gene calls are TRBV5-1 and TRBJ1-2, with D possibly TRBD1 on 6 matching bases. The CDR3 has 15 residues. CDR1 is SGHRS and CDR2 is YFSETQ in the germline V gene. Trimming cost V 1 base and J 1 base, with 11 bases left between them. Written as DNA, the CDR3 is TGCGCCAGCAGCTTGTCGGCAGGGGATAACTATGGCTACACCTTC. It codes for CASSLSAGDNYGYTF. The whole variable domain, filled in from reference TRBV5-1 and TRBJ1-2, reads KAGVTQTPRYLIKTRGQQVTLSCSPISGHRSVSWYQQTPGQGLQFLFEYFSETQRNKGNFPGRFSGRQFSNSRSEMNVSTLELGDSALYLCASSLSAGDNYGYTFGSGTRLTVV.

In this sample, this clonotype turned up many times. V gene TRBV9 combines with J gene TRBJ1-4, with unresolved D. V was trimmed by 0 bases and J by 3 bases, leaving 9 bases between them. Germline V CDR1 and CDR2: SGDLS, YYNGEE. CDR3 length: 15 amino acids. CDR3 nucleotides: TGTGCCAGCAGCGTAGATCAGGACGCTAATGAAAAACTGTTTTTT. Translated: CASSVDQDANEKLFF.

The rearrangement joins TRBV19 to TRBJ2-7, with TRBD2 matching over 12 bases. In germline, CDR1 is LNHDA, CDR2 SQIVND (reference sequence). The CDR3 sequence is 15 residues long. V trimming: 6 bases; J trimming: 7 bases; junction bases outside the gene matches: 10. The CDR3 here is CASSVTSGRSREQYF. In DNA, the CDR3 is TGTGCCAGTAGCGTGACTAGCGGGAGATCGCGGGAGCAGTACTTC.

This clonotype has more than one count but fewer than ten. This chain joins TRBV7-2 and TRBJ1-6; tentative D call: TRBD1 (5 bases). CDR1 and CDR2 from the germline V gene are SGHTA and FQGNSA. The V gene lost 3 bases and the J gene lost 10 bases, with 13 bases spanning the gap. CDR3 length equals 14 residues. CDR3: CASSLGQGESPLHF. Here the CDR3 DNA reads TGTGCCAGCAGCTTGGGCCAGGGTGAATCACCCCTCCACTTT.

In the case of this clonotype: A much larger clone is a single base away; this may be a read error. The chain recombines TRBV19 with TRBJ2-5; possibly TRBD2 for D (5 bases). Germline lookup yields CDR1 LNHDA and CDR2 SQIVND (reference sequence). The CDR3 is 12 residues long. In DNA form, the CDR3 reads TGTGCCAGTAGTGAGGGCCAAAAGACCCAGTACTTC. It codes for CASSEGQKTQYF.

This clonotype appeared many times. The V and J genes are TRBV20-1 and TRBJ1-2, with 8 bases that match TRBD1. The CDR3 covers 14 residues. The germline CDR1 and CDR2 sequences are DFQATT and SNEGSKA (reference sequence). Losses at the gene ends were 6 bases for V and 2 bases for J; bases not matched to a gene: 8. The CDR3 sequence is CSATAYRGNYGYTF. CDR3 DNA sequence: TGCAGTGCCACAGCGTACAGGGGGAACTATGGCTACACCTTC.

Many counts were recorded for this clonotype. The chain carries TRBV2 and TRBJ1-6; D ambiguous. The CDR3 loop spans 15 amino acids. Germline V gives CDR1 SNHLY, CDR2 FYNNEI. Trimming pared 1 base from V and 3 bases from J, leaving 7 bases between. For the CDR3, the DNA is TGTGCCAGCAGTGAAGGGCAGGTCTATAATTCACCCCTCCACTTT. This gives the protein CASSEGQVYNSPLHF. The entire variable domain, with the rest obtained from reference TRBV2 and TRBJ1-6, is as follows: EPEVTQTPSHQVTQMGQEVILRCVPISNHLYFYWYRQILGQKVEFLVSFYNNEISEKSEIFDDQFSVERPDGSNFTLKIRSTKLEDSAMYFCASSEGQVYNSPLHFGNGTRLTVT.

This rearrangement joins TRBV7-6 to TRBJ2-7; D possibly corresponds to TRBD2 (6 bases). The CDR3 has 15 residues. CDR1 SGHVS and CDR2 FNYEAQ come from the germline V gene. V lost 2 bases to trimming and J lost 0 bases, with 11 bases between them. The CDR3 DNA reads as TGTGCCAGCAGCTTATCGGTCGGGAGCTCCTACGAGCAGTACTTC. It yields the protein CASSLSVGSSYEQYF.

This clonotype was recorded many times. The V and J genes are TRBV19 and TRBJ1-1; no definite D call. Trimming cost V 9 bases and J 1 base, with 6 bases left between them. The CDR3 contains 11 residues. From germline, CDR1 is LNHDA and CDR2 SQIVND (reference sequence). The CDR3 DNA is TGTGCCAGCAGTCGGAACACTGAAGCTTTCTTT. Translating it yields CASSRNTEAFF.

This clonotype was counted between two and nine times. This chain connects TRBV19 to TRBJ2-7; TRBD1 agrees at 7 bases. Unmatched junction bases numbered 7, after V lost 5 bases and J lost 3 bases. The CDR3 runs to 14 residues. The V gene's germline CDR1 is LNHDA and CDR2 SQIVND (reference sequence). In DNA, the CDR3 is TGTGCCAGTAGTTCCCGACAGGGCCACTACGAGCAGTACTTC. Amino acids: CASSSRQGHYEQYF.

This sequence joins TRBV12-3 or TRBV12-4 and TRBJ1-5; 7 bases match TRBD1. V shed 3 bases and J 3 bases; nucleotides not matched to a gene: 8. This CDR3 comprises 16 residues. The CDR3 region has the DNA TGTGCCAGCAGTTTGGGGGAGGGGGCCTCCAATCAGCCCCAGCATTTT. As protein: CASSLGEGASNQPQHF.

This clonotype was seen a single time. This rearrangement joins TRBV7-9 to TRBJ1-4, with 7 bases that match TRBD1. There are 15 residues in the CDR3. Unmatched junction bases numbered 7, after V lost 5 bases and J lost 4 bases. Looked up from germline, CDR1 is SEHNR and CDR2 is FQNEAQ (reference sequence). CDR3 in DNA: TGTGCCAGCAGCCCACCGGGACAGAGTAATGAAAAACTGTTTTTT. As protein: CASSPPGQSNEKLFF.

The V and J genes are TRBV5-1 and TRBJ2-5; D not certain. The CDR3 sequence is 13 residues long. Trimming cost V 5 bases and J 9 bases, with 17 bases left between them. Germline V gene data show CDR1 as SGHRS and CDR2 as YFSETQ. This CDR3 reads CASRNEAVVAQYF. CDR3 coding DNA: TGCGCCAGCAGGAACGAGGCGGTTGTGGCCCAGTACTTC.

This clonotype was counted a few times. The rearrangement uses TRBV24-1 and TRBJ2-7, with 11 bases matching TRBD2. The V gene's germline CDR1 is KGHDR and CDR2 SFDVKD. The CDR3 is 15 residues long. V trimming: 5 bases; J trimming: 5 bases; junction bases outside the gene matches: 7. The CDR3 DNA reads as TGTGCCACCAGTGCCCAACTAGCGGGAGAGGACGAGCAGTACTTC. Protein: CATSAQLAGEDEQYF.

This clonotype was picked up many times. The chain uses TRBV7-8 and TRBJ2-7; possible D gene TRBD1, 6 bases. V lost 5 bases to trimming and J lost 2 bases, with 10 bases between them. This CDR3 has 13 residues. Germline loops: CDR1 SGHVS, CDR2 FQNEAQ. The chain's CDR3 is CASSPGDTYEQYF. CDR3 DNA: TGTGCCAGCAGCCCAGGGGACACCTACGAGCAGTACTTC. Full variable domain (rest looked up from reference TRBV7-8 and TRBJ2-7): GAGVSQSPRYKVAKRGQDVALRCDPISGHVSLFWYQQALGQGPEFLTYFQNEAQLDKSGLPSDRFFAERPEGSVSTLKIQRTQQEDSAVYLCASSPGDTYEQYFGPGTRLTVT.

This clonotype turned up a few times. V usage is TRBV24-1 and J usage is TRBJ2-7, with 10 bases fitting TRBD2. The CDR3 spans 17 residues. Germline V gene sequence: CDR1 KGHDR, CDR2 SFDVKD. V shed 2 bases, J shed 0 bases, and the junction held 6 bases outside the gene matches. CDR3 DNA sequence: TGTGCCACCAGTGATTCGACTAGCGGGCCCTACTCCTACGAGCAGTACTTC. This translates into CATSDSTSGPYSYEQYF.

This clonotype showed up many times. The chain employs TRBV29-1 and TRBJ1-3; 7 bases line up with TRBD1. V dropped 6 bases and J dropped 4; count of bases not matched to a gene: 9. The CDR3 totals 14 residues. Germline V gene lookup returns CDR1 SQVTM and CDR2 ANQGSEA. CDR3 residues: CSVDREGGGNTIYF. CDR3 DNA: TGCAGCGTCGACAGGGAAGGTGGAGGAAACACCATATATTTT.

This clonotype was observed a single time. The rearrangement joins TRBV7-6 to TRBJ2-5; TRBD2 matches at 11 bases. The CDR3 has 16 residues. In germline, CDR1 is SGHVS, CDR2 FNYEAQ. V trimming: 6 bases; J trimming: 5 bases; junction bases outside the gene matches: 11. This CDR3 reads CASSPSGTSGWETQYF. Here the CDR3 DNA reads TGTGCCAGCAGTCCAAGTGGGACTAGCGGTTGGGAGACCCAGTACTTC.

V is TRBV6-5 and J is TRBJ2-2; D may be TRBD2 (5 bases). Trimming cost V 0 bases and J 3 bases, with 11 bases left between them. This CDR3 has 16 amino acids. Germline V gives CDR1 MNHEY, CDR2 SVGAGI. The CDR3 region has the DNA TGTGCCAGCAGTTACTCGATCGCGGGCGACACCGGGGAGCTGTTTTTT. Translation gives CASSYSIAGDTGELFF.

This clonotype occurred many times. The chain is built from TRBV14 and TRBJ2-7; no reliable D call. Between the trimmed V and J ends, which lost 4 bases and 3 bases, there was a span of 7 bases. The CDR3 sequence is 12 residues long. Germline loops: CDR1 SGHDN, CDR2 FVKESK. In nucleotides, the CDR3 is TGTGCCAGCAGCCGTGCAGGCTACGAGCAGTACTTC. Amino acids: CASSRAGYEQYF.